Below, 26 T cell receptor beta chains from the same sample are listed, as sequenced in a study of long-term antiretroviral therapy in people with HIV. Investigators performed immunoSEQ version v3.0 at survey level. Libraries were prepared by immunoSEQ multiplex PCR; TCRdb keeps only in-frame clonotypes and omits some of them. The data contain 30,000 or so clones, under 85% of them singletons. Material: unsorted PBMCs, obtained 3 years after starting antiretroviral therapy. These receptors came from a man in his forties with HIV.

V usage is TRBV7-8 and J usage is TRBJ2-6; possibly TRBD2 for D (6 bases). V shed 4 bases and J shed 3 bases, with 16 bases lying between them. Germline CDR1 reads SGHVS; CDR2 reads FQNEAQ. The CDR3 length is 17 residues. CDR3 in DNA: TGTGCCAGCAGCTCCTTGACTAGAGATGGTGGGGCCAACGTCCTGACTTTC. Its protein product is CASSSLTRDGGANVLTF.

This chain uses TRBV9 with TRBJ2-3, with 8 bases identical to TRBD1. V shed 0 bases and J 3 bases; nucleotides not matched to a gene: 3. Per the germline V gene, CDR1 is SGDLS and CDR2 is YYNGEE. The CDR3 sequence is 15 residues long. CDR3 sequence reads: CASSVGQGRTDTQYF. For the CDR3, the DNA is TGTGCCAGCAGCGTAGGACAGGGGAGGACAGATACGCAGTATTTT.

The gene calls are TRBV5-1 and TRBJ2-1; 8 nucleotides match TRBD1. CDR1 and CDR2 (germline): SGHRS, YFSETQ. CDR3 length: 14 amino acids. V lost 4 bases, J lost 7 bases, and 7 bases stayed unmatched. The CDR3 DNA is TGCGCCAGCAGCCCGGGAACAGGGGGGAATGAGCAGTTCTTC. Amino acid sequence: CASSPGTGGNEQFF.

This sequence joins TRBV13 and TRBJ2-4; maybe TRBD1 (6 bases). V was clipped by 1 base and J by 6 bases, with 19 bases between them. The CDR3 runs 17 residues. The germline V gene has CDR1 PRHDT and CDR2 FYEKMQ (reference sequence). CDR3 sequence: CASSLVGQAEGVNIQYF. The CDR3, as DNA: TGTGCCAGCAGCTTAGTGGGGCAGGCTGAGGGGGTAAACATTCAGTACTTC.

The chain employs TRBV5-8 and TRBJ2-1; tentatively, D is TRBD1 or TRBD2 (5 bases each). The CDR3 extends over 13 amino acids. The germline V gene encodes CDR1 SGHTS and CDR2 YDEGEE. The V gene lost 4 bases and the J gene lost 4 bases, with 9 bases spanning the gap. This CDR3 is CASSMGRYNEQFF. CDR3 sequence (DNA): TGTGCCAGCAGCATGGGACGGTACAATGAGCAGTTCTTC.

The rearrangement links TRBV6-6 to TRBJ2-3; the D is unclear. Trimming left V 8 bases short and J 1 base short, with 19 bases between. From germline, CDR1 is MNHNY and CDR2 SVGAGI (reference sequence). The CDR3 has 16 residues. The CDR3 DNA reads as TGTGCCAGCGATTCTAGGGCCGTTAGGGGCACAGATACGCAGTATTTT. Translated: CASDSRAVRGTDTQYF.

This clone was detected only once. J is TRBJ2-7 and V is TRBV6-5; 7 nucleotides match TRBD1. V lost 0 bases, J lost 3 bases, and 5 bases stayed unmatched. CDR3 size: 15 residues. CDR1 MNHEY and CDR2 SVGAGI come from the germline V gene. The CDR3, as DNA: TGTGCCAGCAGTTACTCAGAGACAGGGAGCTACGAGCAGTACTTC. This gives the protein CASSYSETGSYEQYF.

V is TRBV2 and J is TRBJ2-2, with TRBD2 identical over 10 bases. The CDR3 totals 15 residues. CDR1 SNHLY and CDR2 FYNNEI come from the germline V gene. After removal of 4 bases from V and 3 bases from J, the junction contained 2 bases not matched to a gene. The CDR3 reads CASSVLAGDTGELFF. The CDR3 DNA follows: TGTGCCAGCAGTGTCCTAGCGGGAGACACCGGGGAGCTGTTTTTT. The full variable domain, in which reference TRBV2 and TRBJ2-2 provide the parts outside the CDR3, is EPEVTQTPSHQVTQMGQEVILRCVPISNHLYFYWYRQILGQKVEFLVSFYNNEISEKSEIFDDQFSVERPDGSNFTLKIRSTKLEDSAMYFCASSVLAGDTGELFFGEGSRLTVL.

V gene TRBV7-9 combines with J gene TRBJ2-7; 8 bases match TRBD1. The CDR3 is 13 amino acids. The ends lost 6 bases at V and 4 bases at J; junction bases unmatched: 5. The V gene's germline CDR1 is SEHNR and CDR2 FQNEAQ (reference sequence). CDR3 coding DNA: TGTGCCAGCAGACTCGACAGGGGTTACGAGCAGTACTTC. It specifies CASRLDRGYEQYF.

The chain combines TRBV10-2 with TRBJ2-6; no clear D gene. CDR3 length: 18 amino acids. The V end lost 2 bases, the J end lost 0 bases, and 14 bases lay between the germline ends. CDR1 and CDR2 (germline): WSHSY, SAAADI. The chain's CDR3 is CASSESYPGLSGANVLTF. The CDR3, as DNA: TGCGCCAGCAGTGAGAGCTACCCCGGGCTCTCTGGGGCCAACGTCCTGACTTTC.

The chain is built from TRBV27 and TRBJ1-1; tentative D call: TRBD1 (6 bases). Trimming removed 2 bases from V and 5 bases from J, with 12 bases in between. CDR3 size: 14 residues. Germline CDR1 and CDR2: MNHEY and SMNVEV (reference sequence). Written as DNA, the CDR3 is TGTGCCAGCAGTTTAAAGGGGACACAGACTGAAGCTTTCTTT. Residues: CASSLKGTQTEAFF.

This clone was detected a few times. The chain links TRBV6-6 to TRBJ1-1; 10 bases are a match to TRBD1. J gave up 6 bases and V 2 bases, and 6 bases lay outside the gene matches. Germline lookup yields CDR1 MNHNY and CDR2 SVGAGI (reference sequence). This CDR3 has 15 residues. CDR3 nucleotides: TGTGCCAGCAGTTACGGGGGACAGGGGAAGGCTGAAGCTTTCTTT. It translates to CASSYGGQGKAEAFF.

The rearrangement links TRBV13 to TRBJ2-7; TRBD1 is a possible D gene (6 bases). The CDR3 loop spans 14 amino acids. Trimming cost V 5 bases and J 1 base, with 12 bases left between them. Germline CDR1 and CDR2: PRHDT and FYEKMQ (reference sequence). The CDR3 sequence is CASSESGQSYEQYF. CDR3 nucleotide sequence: TGTGCCAGCAGCGAAAGCGGACAGTCCTACGAGCAGTACTTC.

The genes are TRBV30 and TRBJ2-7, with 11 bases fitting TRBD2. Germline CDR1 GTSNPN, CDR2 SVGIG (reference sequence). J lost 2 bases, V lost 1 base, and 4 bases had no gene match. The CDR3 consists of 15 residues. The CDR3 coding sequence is TGTGCCTGGAGTGGATATAGCGGGAGGGCCTACGAGCAGTACTTC. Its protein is CAWSGYSGRAYEQYF.

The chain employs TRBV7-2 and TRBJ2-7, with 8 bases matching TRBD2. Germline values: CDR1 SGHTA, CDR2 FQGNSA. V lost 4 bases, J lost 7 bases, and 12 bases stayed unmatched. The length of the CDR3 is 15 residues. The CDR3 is CASSYTSGGGWEQYF. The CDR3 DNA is TGTGCCAGCAGCTACACTAGCGGAGGAGGATGGGAGCAGTACTTC.

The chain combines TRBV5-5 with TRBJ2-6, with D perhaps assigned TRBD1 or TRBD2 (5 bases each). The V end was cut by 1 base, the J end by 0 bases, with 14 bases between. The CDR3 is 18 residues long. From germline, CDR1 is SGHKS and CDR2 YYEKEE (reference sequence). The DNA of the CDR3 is TGTGCCAGCAGCTTGTTGGCAGGGAGACACTCTGGGGCCAACGTCCTGACTTTC. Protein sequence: CASSLLAGRHSGANVLTF.

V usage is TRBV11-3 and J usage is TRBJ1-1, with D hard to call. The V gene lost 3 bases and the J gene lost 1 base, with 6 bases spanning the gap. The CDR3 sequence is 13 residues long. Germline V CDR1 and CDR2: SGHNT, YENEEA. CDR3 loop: CASSFRPNTEAFF. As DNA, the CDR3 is TGTGCCAGCAGCTTCCGTCCGAACACTGAAGCTTTCTTT.

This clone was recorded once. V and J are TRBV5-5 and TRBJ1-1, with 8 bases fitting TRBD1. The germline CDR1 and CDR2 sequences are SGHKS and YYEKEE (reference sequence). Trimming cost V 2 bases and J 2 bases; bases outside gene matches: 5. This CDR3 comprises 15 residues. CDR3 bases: TGTGCCAGCAGCTTTCACAGGGGGATCAACACTGAAGCTTTCTTT. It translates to CASSFHRGINTEAFF.

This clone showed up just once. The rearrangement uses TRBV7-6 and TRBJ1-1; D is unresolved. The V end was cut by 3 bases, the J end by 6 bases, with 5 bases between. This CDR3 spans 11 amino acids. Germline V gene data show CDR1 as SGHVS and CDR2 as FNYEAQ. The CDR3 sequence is CASSFASEAFF. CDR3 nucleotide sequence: TGTGCCAGCAGCTTTGCCTCTGAAGCTTTCTTT.

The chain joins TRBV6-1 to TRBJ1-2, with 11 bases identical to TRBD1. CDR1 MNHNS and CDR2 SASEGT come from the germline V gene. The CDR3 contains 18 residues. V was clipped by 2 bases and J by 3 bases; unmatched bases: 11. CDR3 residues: CASSEFPGQGAGDYGYTF. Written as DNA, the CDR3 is TGTGCCAGCAGTGAATTTCCCGGACAGGGGGCTGGTGACTATGGCTACACCTTC.

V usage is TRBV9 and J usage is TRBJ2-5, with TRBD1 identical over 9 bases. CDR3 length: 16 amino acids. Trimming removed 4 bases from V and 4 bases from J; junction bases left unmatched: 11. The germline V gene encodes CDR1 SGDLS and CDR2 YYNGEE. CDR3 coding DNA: TGTGCCAGCAGCCCAAGGACAGGGGCCGACGGAGAGACCCAGTACTTC. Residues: CASSPRTGADGETQYF.

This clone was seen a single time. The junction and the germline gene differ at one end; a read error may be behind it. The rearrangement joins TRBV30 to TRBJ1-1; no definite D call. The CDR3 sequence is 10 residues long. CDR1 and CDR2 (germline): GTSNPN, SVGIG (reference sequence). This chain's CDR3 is CAGSAMEAFF. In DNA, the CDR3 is TGTGCCGGGAGTGCCATGGAAGCTTTCTTT.

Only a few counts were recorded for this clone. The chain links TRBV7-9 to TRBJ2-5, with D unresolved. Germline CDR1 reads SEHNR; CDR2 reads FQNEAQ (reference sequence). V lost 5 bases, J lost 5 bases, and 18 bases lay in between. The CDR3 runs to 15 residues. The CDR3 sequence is CASSPNPGKVETQYF. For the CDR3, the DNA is TGTGCCAGCAGCCCCAACCCCGGAAAGGTGGAGACCCAGTACTTC.

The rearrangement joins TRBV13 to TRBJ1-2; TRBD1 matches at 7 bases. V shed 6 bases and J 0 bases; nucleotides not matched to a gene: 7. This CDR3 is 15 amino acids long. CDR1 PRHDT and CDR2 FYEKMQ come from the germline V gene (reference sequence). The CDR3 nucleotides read TGTGCCAGCAGTCCCGGGACAGCAGCTAACTATGGCTACACCTTC. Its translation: CASSPGTAANYGYTF.

The CDR3 sequence is CASSLASPGTGLRSPLHF. As DNA, the CDR3 is TGTGCCAGCAGCTTAGCCTCCCCCGGGACAGGGCTACGATCACCCCTCCACTTT. The chain carries TRBV7-8 and TRBJ1-6, with 9 bases identical to TRBD1. The CDR3 runs 18 residues. After removal of 0 bases from V and 10 bases from J, the junction contained 13 bases not matched to a gene. The germline gives CDR1 SGHVS, CDR2 FQNEAQ.

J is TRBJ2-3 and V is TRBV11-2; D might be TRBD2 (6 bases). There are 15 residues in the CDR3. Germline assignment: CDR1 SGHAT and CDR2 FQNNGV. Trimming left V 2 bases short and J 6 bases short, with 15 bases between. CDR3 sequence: CASSLLRGMADTQYF. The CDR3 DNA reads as TGTGCCAGCAGCTTACTCCGGGGGATGGCGGATACGCAGTATTTT.